Only a few counts were recorded for the clone carrying this TCR beta chain. Its antigen is as yet unknown. Germline V gene data show CDR1 as MNHNS and CDR2 as SASEGT. This CDR3 comprises 13 residues. Trimming took 3 bases from V and 2 from J, leaving 5 bases between them. Only in-frame clones appear in the TCRdb table, and some are missing; sequencing was by immunoSEQ multiplex PCR. The sample includes 50,000 to 70,000 clones, around 79% of them seen just once. These data are taken from a study of memory CD4+ T cells and cytomegalovirus serostatus. Points from the study as a whole: Repertoires predicted CMV serostatus with median bootstrapped AUC of roughly 0.95. Each of approximately 73 CMV-associated TCRbeta sequences occurred in one to five individuals.

Single viable CD3+CD4+CD8-CD45RO+ cells were sorted as the memory CD4+ T cells. After thawing, CD4+ T cells were positively selected. V and J are TRBV6-1 and TRBJ2-4, with D uncertain. The sequence derives from an adult in good health and CMV-seropositive. Sequencing was done on a sample of memory CD4+ T cells from blood. CDR3 loop: CASSDVPKNIQYF. The CDR3 DNA sequence: TGTGCCAGCAGTGACGTTCCCAAAAACATTCAGTACTTC.